This TCR beta chain was identified in a study of post-analysis software for immune sequencing data (dated by TCRdb to the mid-2010s). With regard to the full study: Relapsing-remitting, secondary progressive and progressive-relapsing multiple sclerosis were recorded as disease courses, and subtype annotation was lacking for some patients. The patient repertoires were compared against some twelve previously published healthy control repertoires obtained from donors aged about 6 to 28 years. A subset of samples was prepared in parallel using single-end sample barcoding, then pooled and co-amplified after Illumina adapter ligation.

Germline trimming: 5 bases from V, 2 bases from J; junction bases outside gene matches: 6. CDR1 SEHNR and CDR2 FQNEAQ were looked up in the germline V gene (reference sequence). Its CDR3 holds 15 amino acids, cysteine through phenylalanine. The read is trimmed to its CDR3 DNA, 45 bases read in frame from base 1. To demonstrate the VDJtools post-analysis software, TCR beta repertoires were profiled from the peripheral blood of 10 to 15 young patients with multiple sclerosis. The multiple sclerosis patients were children and adolescents between roughly 6 and 17 years of age. Study-wide findings and limitations: Significantly higher frequencies in patients than in controls were found for five or six TRBV segments, including TRBV5-6, TRBV5-1 and TRBV20-1. The control group was slightly older than the multiple sclerosis patient group. Compared with controls, multiple sclerosis patients had significantly lower normalized Chao1 diversity, a finding suggesting substantial peripheral T-cell clonal expansion. Strong co-clustering of samples prepared in the same batch was shown by direct clustering with F measure, prompting a batch-effect correction.

Note on this clonotype: Its antigen is unknown. No much larger clone exists at a distance of one base, and base qualities are not known.

The receptor library was made with PCR. For sequencing, an Illumina HiSeq 2500 was employed. To reduce PCR and sequencing biases, unique molecular identifiers were built into the TCR beta cDNA libraries. Every 1 to 10 million input T cells yielded approximately 500,000 cDNA molecules, meaning each molecule approximated one T cell. Patient libraries were prepared and sequenced with the same protocol used for the earlier healthy control dataset. Within a given batch, samples were prepared together, multiplexed and sequenced on the same HiSeq lane. The study's own analysis went as follows. Raw barcoded reads were processed with MIGEC, discarding single-read molecular identifier groups before consensus assembly and CDR3 extraction. VDJtools was used for post-analysis of the clonotype tables, and diversity was normalized by down-sampling every dataset to the size of the smallest sample. To correct batch-related cross-sample contamination, repertoire overlap clustering matched CDR3 amino acid sequences but not nucleotide sequences. TCRdb trimmed the raw reads at Q25, called clones with MiXCR and kept productive beta chains. A single entry per CDR3 protein holds the most common genes and DNA from its merged rows. The V and J calls were not made by the authors but by TCRdb's processing. A total of roughly 540,000 distinct CDR3 sequences appear in this sample, about a third of them only once. Under 7% of the sample lies in the top ten.

This sequence was found in a girl aged 2-17 years with multiple sclerosis. This chain is built from TRBV7-9 and TRBJ2-4; the central 7 bases match TRBD1. The sequenced sample was blood. The CDR3 region reads CASSKGAPPKNIQYF. The DNA reads as follows: TGTGCCAGCAGCAAGGGGGCGCCCCCCAAAAACATTCAGTACTTC.